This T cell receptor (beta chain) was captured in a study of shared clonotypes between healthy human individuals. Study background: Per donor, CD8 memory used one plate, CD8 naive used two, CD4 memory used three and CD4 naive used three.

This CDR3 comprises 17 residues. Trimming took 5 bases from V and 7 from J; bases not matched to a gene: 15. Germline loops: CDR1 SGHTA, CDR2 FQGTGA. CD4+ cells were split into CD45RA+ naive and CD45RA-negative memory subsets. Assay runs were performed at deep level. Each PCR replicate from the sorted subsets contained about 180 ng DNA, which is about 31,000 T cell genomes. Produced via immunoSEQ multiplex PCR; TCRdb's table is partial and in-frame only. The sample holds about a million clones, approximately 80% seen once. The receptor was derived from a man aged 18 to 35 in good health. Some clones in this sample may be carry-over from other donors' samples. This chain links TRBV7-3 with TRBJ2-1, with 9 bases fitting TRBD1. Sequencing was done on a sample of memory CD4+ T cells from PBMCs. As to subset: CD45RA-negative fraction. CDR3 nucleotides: TGTGCCAGCAGCCCATCCCCGGGGGACAGGGCTTGGAATGAGCAGTTCTTC. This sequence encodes CASSPSPGDRAWNEQFF.